This T cell receptor (beta chain) comes out of a study of long-term antiretroviral therapy in people with HIV. The CDR3 runs to 14 residues. J was trimmed by 7 bases and V by 3 bases; bases with no gene match: 5. Germline loops: CDR1 MDHEN, CDR2 SYDVKM. Study findings and constraints: Blood specimens, gathered between 2004 and 2017, were possibly obtained under older ART regimens. The study lacked data on ART adherence, viral resistance or therapy changes.

As for this clone: Its antigen is as yet unknown.

Samples were assayed with immunoSEQ v3.0 at survey level. The protocol was immunoSEQ multiplex PCR, while the TCRdb copy is restricted to in-frame clones and leaves out a portion. The sample holds tens of thousands of clones, approximately 85% seen once. The V call is TRBV28, the J call TRBJ1-4, with TRBD1 identical over 7 bases. The material was unsorted PBMCs, obtained 3 years after starting antiretroviral therapy. The origin of this receptor is a man aged 35-49 years with HIV. The CDR3 region is CASSLDRRGEKLFF. The CDR3 nucleotides read TGTGCCAGCAGTTTGGACAGGCGGGGTGAAAAACTGTTTTTT.